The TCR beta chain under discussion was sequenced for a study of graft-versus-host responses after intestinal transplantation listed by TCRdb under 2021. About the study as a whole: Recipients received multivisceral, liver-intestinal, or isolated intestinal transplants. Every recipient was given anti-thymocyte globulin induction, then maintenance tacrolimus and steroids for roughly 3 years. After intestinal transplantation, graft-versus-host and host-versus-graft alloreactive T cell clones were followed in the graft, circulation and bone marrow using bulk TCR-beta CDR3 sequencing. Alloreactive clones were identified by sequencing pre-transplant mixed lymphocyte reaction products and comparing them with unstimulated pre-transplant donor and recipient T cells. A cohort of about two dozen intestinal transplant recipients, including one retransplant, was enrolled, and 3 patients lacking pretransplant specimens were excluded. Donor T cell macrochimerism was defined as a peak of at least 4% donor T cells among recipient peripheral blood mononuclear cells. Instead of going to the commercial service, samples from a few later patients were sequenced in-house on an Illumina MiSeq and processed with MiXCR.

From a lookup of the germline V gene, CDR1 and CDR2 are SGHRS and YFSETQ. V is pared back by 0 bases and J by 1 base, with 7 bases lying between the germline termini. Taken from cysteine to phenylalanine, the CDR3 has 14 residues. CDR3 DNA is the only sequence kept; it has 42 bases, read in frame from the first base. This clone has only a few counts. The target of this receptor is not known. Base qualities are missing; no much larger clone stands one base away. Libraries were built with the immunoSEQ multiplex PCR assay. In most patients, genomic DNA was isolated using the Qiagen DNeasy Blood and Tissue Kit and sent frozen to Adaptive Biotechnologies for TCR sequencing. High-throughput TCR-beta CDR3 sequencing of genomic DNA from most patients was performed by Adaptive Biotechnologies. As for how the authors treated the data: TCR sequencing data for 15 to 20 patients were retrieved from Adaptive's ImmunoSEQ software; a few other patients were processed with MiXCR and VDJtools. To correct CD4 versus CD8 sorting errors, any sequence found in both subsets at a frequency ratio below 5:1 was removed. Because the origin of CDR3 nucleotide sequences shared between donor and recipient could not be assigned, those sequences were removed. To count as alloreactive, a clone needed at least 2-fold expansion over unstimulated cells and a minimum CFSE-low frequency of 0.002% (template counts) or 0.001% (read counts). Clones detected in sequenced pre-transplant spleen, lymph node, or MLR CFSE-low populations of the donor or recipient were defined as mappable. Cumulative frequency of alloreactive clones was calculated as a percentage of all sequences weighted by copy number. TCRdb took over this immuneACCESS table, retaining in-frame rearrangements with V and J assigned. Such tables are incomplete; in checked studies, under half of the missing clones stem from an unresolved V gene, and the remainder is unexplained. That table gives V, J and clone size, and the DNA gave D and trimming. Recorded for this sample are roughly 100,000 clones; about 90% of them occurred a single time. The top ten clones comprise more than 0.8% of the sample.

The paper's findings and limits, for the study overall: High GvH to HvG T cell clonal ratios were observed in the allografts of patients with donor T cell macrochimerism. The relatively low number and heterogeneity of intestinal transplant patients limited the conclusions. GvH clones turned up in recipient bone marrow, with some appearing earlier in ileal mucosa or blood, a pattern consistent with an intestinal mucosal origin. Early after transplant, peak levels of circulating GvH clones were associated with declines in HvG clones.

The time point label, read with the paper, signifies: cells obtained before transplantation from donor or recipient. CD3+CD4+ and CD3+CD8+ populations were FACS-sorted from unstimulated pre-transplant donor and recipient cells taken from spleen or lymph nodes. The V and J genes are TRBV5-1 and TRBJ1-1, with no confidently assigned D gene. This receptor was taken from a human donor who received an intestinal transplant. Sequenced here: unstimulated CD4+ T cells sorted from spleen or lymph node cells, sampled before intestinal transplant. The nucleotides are TGCGCCAGCAGCTTGGAGGGAGGGAACACTGAAGCTTTCTTT. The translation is CASSLEGGNTEAFF.